A selection of T cell receptor beta chains follows, all from one sample in a study of blood T cells in healthy people across ages. MiXCR, run by TCRdb on the 5' RACE reads, gives a single entry per CDR3 protein. The table lists fewer than 900,000 distinct CDR3 sequences, 35% to 40% of them singletons. Input material: blood. The source of these receptors is a man younger than 35 in good health. Both conserved end residues are part of each CDR3. The D gene is left open where the match is weak. Clone size is stated in some rows and not others, as once, few, many or a class when expanded.

v_gene: TRBV20-1; abundance: few; d_gene: TRBD2; j_gene: TRBJ2-5; CDR3aa: CSARSERGVGETQYF; CDR3nt: TGCAGTGCTAGATCCGAGCGGGGGGTCGGAGAGACCCAGTACTTC
v_gene: TRBV20-1; abundance: many; d_gene: NA; j_gene: TRBJ1-2; CDR3aa: CSAKGGAAYGYTF; CDR3nt: TGCAGTGCTAAAGGGGGGGCGGCCTATGGCTACACCTTC
v_gene: TRBV10-3; abundance: NA; d_gene: TRBD2; j_gene: TRBJ2-1; CDR3aa: CAISIRTSGGNNEQFF; CDR3nt: TGTGCCATCAGTATTCGGACTAGCGGGGGGAACAATGAGCAGTTCTTC
v_gene: TRBV6-1; abundance: NA; d_gene: NA; j_gene: TRBJ1-5; CDR3aa: CASSEAFGTGGGQPQHF; CDR3nt: TGTGCCAGCAGTGAGGCTTTCGGGACGGGGGGAGGTCAGCCCCAGCATTTT
v_gene: TRBV15; abundance: NA; d_gene: NA; j_gene: TRBJ1-5; CDR3aa: CATSPPGAANSNQPQHF; CDR3nt: TGTGCCACCAGCCCACCCGGAGCGGCAAATAGCAATCAGCCCCAGCATTTT
v_gene: TRBV20-1; abundance: NA; d_gene: NA; j_gene: TRBJ1-6; CDR3aa: CSARLQGGGSPLHF; CDR3nt: TGCAGTGCTAGGCTGCAGGGCGGTGGTTCACCCCTCCACTTT
v_gene: TRBV3-1; abundance: many; d_gene: NA; j_gene: TRBJ2-7; CDR3aa: CASSRGHEQYF; CDR3nt: TGTGCCAGCAGTCGCGGGCACGAGCAGTACTTC
v_gene: TRBV6-1; abundance: NA; d_gene: TRBD2; j_gene: TRBJ2-3; CDR3aa: CANSGPPGLDTDTQYF; CDR3nt: TGTGCCAACAGTGGGCCCCCGGGACTAGACACAGATACGCAGTATTTT
v_gene: TRBV7-2; abundance: NA; d_gene: NA; j_gene: TRBJ2-5; CDR3aa: CASGGYGGTQYF; CDR3nt: TGTGCCAGCGGCGGCTACGGCGGGACCCAGTACTTC
v_gene: TRBV4-2; abundance: NA; d_gene: NA; j_gene: TRBJ2-2; CDR3aa: CASSVARVDTGELFF; CDR3nt: TGTGCCAGCAGCGTAGCGAGGGTCGACACCGGGGAGCTGTTTTTT
v_gene: TRBV6-1; abundance: many; d_gene: NA; j_gene: TRBJ2-5; CDR3aa: CASSEQGQETQYF; CDR3nt: TGTGCCAGCAGTGAACAGGGACAAGAGACCCAGTACTTC
v_gene: TRBV4-1; abundance: many; d_gene: NA; j_gene: TRBJ2-1; CDR3aa: CASSQVGLWEQFF; CDR3nt: TGCGCCAGCAGCCAAGTCGGACTCTGGGAGCAGTTCTTC
v_gene: TRBV12-3/TRBV12-4; abundance: many; d_gene: NA; j_gene: TRBJ2-3; CDR3aa: CASSLTDTDTQYF; CDR3nt: TGTGCCAGCAGTTTGACCGACACAGATACGCAGTATTTT
v_gene: TRBV18; abundance: few; d_gene: NA; j_gene: TRBJ1-1; CDR3aa: CASSPPEKRAEAFF; CDR3nt: TGTGCCAGCTCACCACCGGAGAAAAGGGCTGAAGCTTTCTTT
v_gene: TRBV4-3; abundance: NA; d_gene: TRBD1; j_gene: TRBJ1-1; CDR3aa: CASSLDRGTTMNTEAFF; CDR3nt: TGCGCCAGCAGCCTAGACAGGGGAACAACTATGAACACTGAAGCTTTCTTT
v_gene: TRBV6-2/TRBV6-3; abundance: NA; d_gene: NA; j_gene: TRBJ2-5; CDR3aa: CASSPRVVLETQYF; CDR3nt: TGTGCCAGCAGTCCCCGGGTAGTTCTTGAGACCCAGTACTTC
v_gene: TRBV5-1; abundance: NA; d_gene: NA; j_gene: TRBJ2-3; CDR3aa: CASSFRGVTENTDTQYF; CDR3nt: TGCGCCAGCAGCTTTCGAGGGGTTACCGAAAACACAGATACGCAGTATTTT
v_gene: TRBV4-2; abundance: NA; d_gene: TRBD1; j_gene: TRBJ1-2; CDR3aa: CASRDQRPRTGDYGYTF; CDR3nt: TGTGCCAGCAGAGATCAACGCCCCCGAACAGGGGACTATGGCTACACCTTC
v_gene: TRBV5-6; abundance: many; d_gene: TRBD2; j_gene: TRBJ2-5; CDR3aa: CASSQSGGAVETQYF; CDR3nt: TGTGCCAGCAGCCAAAGCGGGGGGGCCGTCGAGACCCAGTACTTC
v_gene: TRBV28; abundance: NA; d_gene: NA; j_gene: TRBJ2-7; CDR3aa: CASKVAGNEGYEQYF; CDR3nt: TGTGCCAGCAAGGTTGCGGGAAACGAGGGGTACGAGCAGTACTTC
v_gene: TRBV11-3; abundance: few; d_gene: NA; j_gene: TRBJ2-2; CDR3aa: CASSPRGDGELFF; CDR3nt: TGTGCCAGCAGCCCCCGTGGGGACGGGGAGCTGTTTTTT
v_gene: TRBV12-3/TRBV12-4; abundance: many; d_gene: TRBD1; j_gene: TRBJ2-5; CDR3aa: CASSPGTGLWMKKETQYF; CDR3nt: TGTGCCAGCAGTCCCGGGACAGGGTTGTGGATGAAGAAAGAGACCCAGTACTTC